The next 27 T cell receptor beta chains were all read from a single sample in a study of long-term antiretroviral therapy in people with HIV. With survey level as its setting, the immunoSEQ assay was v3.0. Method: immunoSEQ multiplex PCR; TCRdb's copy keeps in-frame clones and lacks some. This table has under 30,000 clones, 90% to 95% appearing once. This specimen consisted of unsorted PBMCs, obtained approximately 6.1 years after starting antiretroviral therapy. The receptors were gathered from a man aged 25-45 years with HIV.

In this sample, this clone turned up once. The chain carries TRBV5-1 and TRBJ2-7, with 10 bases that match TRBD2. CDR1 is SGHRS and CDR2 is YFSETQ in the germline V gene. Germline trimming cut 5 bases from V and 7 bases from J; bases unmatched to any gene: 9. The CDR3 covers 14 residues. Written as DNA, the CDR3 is TGCGCCAGCAGTCCTAGCGGGGGCCCGAGGGAGCAGTACTTC. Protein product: CASSPSGGPREQYF.

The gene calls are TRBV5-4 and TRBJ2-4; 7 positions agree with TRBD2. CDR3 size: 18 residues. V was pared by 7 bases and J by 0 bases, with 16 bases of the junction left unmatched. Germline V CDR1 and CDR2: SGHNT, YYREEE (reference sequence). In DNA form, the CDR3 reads TGTGCCAGCTCCCCGCGGGGGAAGACCGAGCTAGCCAAAAACATTCAGTACTTC. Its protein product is CASSPRGKTELAKNIQYF.

The CDR3 DNA follows: TGTGCCAGCAGTGGTCGCACAGATACGCAGTATTTT. Amino acid sequence: CASSGRTDTQYF. V is TRBV25-1 and J is TRBJ2-3; no clear D gene. CDR1 and CDR2 (germline): MGHDK, SYGVNS. This CDR3 spans 12 amino acids. Between the trimmed V and J ends, which lost 4 bases and 1 base, there was a span of 3 bases.

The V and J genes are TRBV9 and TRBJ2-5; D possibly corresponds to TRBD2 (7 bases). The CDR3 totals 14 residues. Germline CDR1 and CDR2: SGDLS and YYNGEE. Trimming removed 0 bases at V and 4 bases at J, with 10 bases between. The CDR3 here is CASSVAGGPETQYF. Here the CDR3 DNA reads TGTGCCAGCAGCGTAGCCGGGGGGCCAGAGACCCAGTACTTC.

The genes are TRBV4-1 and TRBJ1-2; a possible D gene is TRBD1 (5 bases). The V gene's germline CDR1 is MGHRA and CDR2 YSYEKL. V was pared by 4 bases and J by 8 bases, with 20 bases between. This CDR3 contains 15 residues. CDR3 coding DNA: TGCGCCAGCAGCCCCCTCCCCGCAGGGTTGGGCGGCTACACCTTC. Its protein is CASSPLPAGLGGYTF.

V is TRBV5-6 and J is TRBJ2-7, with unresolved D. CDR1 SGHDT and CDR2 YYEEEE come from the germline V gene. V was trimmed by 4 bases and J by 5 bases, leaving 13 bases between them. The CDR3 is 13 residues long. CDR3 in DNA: TGTGCCAGCAGCGTACGAAGGGTCCACGAGCAGTACTTC. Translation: CASSVRRVHEQYF.

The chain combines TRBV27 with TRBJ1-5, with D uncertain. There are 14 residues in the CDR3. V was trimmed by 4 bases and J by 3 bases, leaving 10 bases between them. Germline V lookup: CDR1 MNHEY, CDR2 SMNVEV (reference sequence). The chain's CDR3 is CASSSDTSNQPQHF. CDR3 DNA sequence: TGTGCCAGCAGTTCCGACACTTCCAATCAGCCCCAGCATTTT.

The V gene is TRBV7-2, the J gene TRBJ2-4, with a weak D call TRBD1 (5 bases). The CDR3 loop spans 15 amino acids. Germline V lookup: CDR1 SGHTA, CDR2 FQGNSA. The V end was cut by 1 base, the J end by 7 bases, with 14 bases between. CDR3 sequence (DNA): TGTGCCAGCAGCTTAGATGGTTCTAAGGGGAACATTCAGTACTTC. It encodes CASSLDGSKGNIQYF.

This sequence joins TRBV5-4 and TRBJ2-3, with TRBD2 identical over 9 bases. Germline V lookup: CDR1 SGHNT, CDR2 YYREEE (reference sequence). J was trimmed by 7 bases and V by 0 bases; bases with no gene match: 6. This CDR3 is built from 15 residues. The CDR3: CASSLGGSGGHTQYF. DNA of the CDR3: TGTGCCAGCAGCTTGGGCGGGAGCGGGGGGCATACGCAGTATTTT.

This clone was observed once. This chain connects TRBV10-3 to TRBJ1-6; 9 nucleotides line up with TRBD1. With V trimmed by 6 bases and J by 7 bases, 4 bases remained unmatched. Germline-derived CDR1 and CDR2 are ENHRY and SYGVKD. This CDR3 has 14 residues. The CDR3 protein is CAIRRDRDNSPLHF. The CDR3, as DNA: TGTGCCATCAGGCGGGACAGGGACAATTCACCCCTCCACTTT.

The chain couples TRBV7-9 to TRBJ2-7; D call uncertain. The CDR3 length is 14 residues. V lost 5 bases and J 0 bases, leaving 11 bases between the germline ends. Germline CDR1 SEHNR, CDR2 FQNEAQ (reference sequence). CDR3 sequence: CASSLSTSSYEQYF. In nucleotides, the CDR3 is TGTGCCAGCAGCCTATCGACCAGCTCCTACGAGCAGTACTTC. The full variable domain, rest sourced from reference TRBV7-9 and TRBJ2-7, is DTGVSQNPRHKITKRGQNVTFRCDPISEHNRLYWYRQTLGQGPEFLTYFQNEAQLEKSRLLSDRFSAERPKGSFSTLEIQRTEQGDSAMYLCASSLSTSSYEQYFGPGTRLTVT.

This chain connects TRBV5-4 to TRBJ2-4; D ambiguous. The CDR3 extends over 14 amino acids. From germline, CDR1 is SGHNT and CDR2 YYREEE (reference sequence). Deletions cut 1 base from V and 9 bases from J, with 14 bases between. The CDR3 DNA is TGTGCCAGCAGCTTGTTTTTCGGACCACCCATTCAGTACTTC. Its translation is CASSLFFGPPIQYF.

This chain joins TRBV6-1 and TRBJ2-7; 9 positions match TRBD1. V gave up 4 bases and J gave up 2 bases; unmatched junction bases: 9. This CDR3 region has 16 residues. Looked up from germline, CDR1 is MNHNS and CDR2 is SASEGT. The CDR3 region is CASSAWGGQGTYEQYF. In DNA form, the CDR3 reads TGTGCCAGCAGTGCCTGGGGGGGACAGGGTACCTACGAGCAGTACTTC.

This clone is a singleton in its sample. CDR3 sequence reads: CASSPDSSSYEQYF. DNA of the CDR3: TGTGCCAGCAGTCCAGACTCAAGCTCCTACGAGCAGTACTTC. V and J are TRBV2 and TRBJ2-7; D is ambiguous. The CDR3 has 14 amino acids. Germline loops: CDR1 SNHLY, CDR2 FYNNEI. Trimming stripped 5 bases from V and 0 bases from J, with 11 bases between.

This CDR3 is CASSSRQGVGDEQFF. The DNA of the CDR3 is TGTGCCAGCAGTTCCCGACAGGGGGTAGGCGATGAGCAGTTCTTC. This rearrangement joins TRBV28 to TRBJ2-1, with 9 positions matching TRBD1. CDR3 length: 15 residues. V gave up 4 bases and J gave up 8 bases; unmatched junction bases: 9. Germline assignment: CDR1 MDHEN and CDR2 SYDVKM. The full variable domain, its missing parts supplied by reference TRBV28 and TRBJ2-1, is DVKVTQSSRYLVKRTGEKVFLECVQDMDHENMFWYRQDPGLGLRLIYFSYDVKMKEKGDIPEGYSVSREKKERFSLILESASTNQTSMYLCASSSRQGVGDEQFFGPGTRLTVL.

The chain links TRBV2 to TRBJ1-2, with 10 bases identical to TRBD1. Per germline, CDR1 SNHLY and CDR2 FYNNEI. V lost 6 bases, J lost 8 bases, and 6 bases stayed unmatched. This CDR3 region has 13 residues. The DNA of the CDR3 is TGTGCCAGCAGCCAGGACAGGGGGAGGGGCTACACCTTC. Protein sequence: CASSQDRGRGYTF. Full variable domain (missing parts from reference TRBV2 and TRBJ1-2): EPEVTQTPSHQVTQMGQEVILRCVPISNHLYFYWYRQILGQKVEFLVSFYNNEISEKSEIFDDQFSVERPDGSNFTLKIRSTKLEDSAMYFCASSQDRGRGYTFGSGTRLTVV.

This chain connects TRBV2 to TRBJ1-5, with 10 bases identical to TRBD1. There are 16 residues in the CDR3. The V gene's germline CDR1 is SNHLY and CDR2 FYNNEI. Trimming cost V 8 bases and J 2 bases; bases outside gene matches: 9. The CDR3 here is CASRVRGTGGNQPQHF. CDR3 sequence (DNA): TGTGCCAGCCGGGTCAGAGGGACAGGGGGCAATCAGCCCCAGCATTTT.

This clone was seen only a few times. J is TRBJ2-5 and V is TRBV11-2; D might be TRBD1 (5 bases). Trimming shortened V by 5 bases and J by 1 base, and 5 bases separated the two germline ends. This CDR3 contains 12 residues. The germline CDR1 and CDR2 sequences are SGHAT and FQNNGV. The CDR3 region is CASSTGQETQYF. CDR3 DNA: TGTGCCAGCAGCACAGGCCAAGAGACCCAGTACTTC.

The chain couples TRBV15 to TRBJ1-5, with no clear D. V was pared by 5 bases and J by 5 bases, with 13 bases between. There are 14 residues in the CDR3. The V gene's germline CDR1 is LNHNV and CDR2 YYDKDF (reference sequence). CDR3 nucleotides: TGTGCCACCAGCTCCCGAGGGCTTTATCAGCCCCAGCATTTT. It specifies CATSSRGLYQPQHF. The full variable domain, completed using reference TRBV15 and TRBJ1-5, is DAMVIQNPRYQVTQFGKPVTLSCSQTLNHNVMYWYQQKSSQAPKLLFHYYDKDFNNEADTPDNFQSRRPNTSFCFLDIRSPGLGDTAMYLCATSSRGLYQPQHFGDGTRLSIL.

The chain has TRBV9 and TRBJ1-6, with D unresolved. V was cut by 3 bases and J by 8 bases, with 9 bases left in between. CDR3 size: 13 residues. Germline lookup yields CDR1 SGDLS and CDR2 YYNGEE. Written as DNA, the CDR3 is TGTGCCAGCAGCGACGCCGGGGATTCACCCCTCCACTTT. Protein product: CASSDAGDSPLHF.

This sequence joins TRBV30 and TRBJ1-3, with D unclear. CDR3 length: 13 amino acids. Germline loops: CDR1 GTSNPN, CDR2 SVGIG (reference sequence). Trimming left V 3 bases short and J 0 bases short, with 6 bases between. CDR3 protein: CAWRVNSGNTIYF. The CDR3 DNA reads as TGTGCCTGGAGAGTCAACTCTGGAAACACCATATATTTT.

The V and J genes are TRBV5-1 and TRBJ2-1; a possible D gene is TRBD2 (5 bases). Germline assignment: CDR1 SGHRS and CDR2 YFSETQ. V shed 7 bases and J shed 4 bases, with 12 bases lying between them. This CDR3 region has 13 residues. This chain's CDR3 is CASASGMYNEQFF. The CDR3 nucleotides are TGCGCCAGCGCCTCGGGGATGTACAATGAGCAGTTCTTC.

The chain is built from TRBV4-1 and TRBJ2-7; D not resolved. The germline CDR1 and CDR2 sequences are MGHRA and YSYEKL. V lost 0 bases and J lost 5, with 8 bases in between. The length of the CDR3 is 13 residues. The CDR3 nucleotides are TGCGCCAGCAGCCAAGATGTGAACCACGAGCAGTACTTC. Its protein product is CASSQDVNHEQYF.

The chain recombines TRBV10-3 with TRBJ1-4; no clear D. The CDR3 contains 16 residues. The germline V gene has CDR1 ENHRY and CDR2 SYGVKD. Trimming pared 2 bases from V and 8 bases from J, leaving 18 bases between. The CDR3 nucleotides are TGTGCCATCAGTGAGGGGTGGGGAAGCGGTAACGAAAAACTGTTTTTT. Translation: CAISEGWGSGNEKLFF.

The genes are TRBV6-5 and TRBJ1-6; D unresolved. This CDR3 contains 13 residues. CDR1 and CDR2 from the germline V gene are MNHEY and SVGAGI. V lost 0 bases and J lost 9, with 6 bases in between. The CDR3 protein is CASSYSTTSPLHF. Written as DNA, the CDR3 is TGTGCCAGCAGTTACTCGACCACTTCACCCCTCCACTTT.

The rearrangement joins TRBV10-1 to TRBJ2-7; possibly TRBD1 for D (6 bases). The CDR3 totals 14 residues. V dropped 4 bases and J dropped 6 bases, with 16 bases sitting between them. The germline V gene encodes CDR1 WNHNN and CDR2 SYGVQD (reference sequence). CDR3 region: CASSGGTGIGEQYF. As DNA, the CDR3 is TGCGCCAGCAGTGGGGGTACAGGGATCGGCGAGCAGTACTTC.

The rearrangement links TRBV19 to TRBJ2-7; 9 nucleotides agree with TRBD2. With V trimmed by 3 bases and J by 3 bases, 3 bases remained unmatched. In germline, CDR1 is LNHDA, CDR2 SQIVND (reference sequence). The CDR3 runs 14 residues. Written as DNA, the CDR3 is TGTGCCAGTAGTATGGGACTAGCCATCTACGAGCAGTACTTC. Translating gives CASSMGLAIYEQYF.